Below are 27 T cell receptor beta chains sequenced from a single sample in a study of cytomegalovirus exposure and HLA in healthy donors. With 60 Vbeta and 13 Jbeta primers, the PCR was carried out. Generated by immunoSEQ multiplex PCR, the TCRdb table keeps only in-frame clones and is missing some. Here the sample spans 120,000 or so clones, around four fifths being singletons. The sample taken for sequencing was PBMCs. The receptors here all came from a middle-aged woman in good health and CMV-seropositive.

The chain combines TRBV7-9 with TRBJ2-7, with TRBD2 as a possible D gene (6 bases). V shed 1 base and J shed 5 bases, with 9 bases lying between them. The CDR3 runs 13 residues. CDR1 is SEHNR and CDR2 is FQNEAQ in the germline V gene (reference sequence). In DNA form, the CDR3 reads TGTGCCAGCAGCTTAGGGGACTCAGACGAGCAGTACTTC. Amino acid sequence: CASSLGDSDEQYF.

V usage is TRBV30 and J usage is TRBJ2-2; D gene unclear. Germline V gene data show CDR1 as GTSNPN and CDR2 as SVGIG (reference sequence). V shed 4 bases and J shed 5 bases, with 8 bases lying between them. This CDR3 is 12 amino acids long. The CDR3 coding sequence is TGTGCCTGGACCCCTCCTACCGGGGAGCTGTTTTTT. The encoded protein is CAWTPPTGELFF.

The chain's CDR3 is CATGGQGPPDTQYF. As DNA, the CDR3 is TGCGCCACGGGGGGACAGGGGCCTCCAGATACGCAGTATTTT. The chain joins TRBV5-1 to TRBJ2-3, with 10 bases matching TRBD1. Trimming took 9 bases from V and 4 from J; bases not matched to a gene: 8. The germline CDR1 and CDR2 sequences are SGHRS and YFSETQ. There are 14 residues in the CDR3.

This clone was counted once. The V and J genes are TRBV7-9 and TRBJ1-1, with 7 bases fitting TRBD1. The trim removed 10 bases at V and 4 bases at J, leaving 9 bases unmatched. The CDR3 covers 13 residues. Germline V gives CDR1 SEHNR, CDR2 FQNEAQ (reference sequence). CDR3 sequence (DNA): TGTGCCACAAGAAGGGGGCCGGGCACTGAAGCTTTCTTT. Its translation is CATRRGPGTEAFF.

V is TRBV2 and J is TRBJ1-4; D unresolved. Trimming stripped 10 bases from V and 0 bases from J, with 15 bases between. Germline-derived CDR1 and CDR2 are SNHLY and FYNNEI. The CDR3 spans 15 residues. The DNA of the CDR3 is TGTGCCACTACCCGGCGGGCAGCAACTAATGAAAAACTGTTTTTT. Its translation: CATTRRAATNEKLFF.

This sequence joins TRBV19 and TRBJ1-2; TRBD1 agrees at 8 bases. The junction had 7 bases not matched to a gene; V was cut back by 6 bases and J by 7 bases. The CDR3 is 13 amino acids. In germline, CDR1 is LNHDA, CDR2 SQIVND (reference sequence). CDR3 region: CASSGPGGGGYTF. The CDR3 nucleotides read TGTGCCAGTAGCGGCCCAGGGGGCGGTGGCTACACCTTC.

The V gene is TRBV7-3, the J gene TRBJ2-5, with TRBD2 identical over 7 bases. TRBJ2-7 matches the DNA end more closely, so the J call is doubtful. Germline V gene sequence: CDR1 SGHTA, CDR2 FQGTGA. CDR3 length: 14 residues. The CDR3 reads CASSPWTSSYEQYF. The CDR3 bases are TGTGCCAGCAGCCCGTGGACTAGCTCCTACGAGCAGTACTTC.

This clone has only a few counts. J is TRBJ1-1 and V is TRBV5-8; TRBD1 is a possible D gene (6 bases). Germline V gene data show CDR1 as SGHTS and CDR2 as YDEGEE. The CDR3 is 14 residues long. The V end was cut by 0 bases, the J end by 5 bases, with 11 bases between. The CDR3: CASSLEGGGTEAFF. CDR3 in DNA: TGTGCCAGCAGCTTGGAAGGGGGGGGGACTGAAGCTTTCTTT.

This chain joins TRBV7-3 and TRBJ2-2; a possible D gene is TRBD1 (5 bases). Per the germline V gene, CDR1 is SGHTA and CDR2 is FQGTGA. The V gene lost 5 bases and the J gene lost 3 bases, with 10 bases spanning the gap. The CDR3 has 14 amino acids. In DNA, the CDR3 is TGTGCCAGCAGCGCAACCAGGGACACCGGGGAGCTGTTTTTT. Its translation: CASSATRDTGELFF.

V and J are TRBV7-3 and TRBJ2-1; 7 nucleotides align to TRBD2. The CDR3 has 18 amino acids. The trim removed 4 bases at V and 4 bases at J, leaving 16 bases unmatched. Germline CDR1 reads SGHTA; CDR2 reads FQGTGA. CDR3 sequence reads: CASSSLPPLAGEYNEQFF. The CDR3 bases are TGTGCCAGCAGCTCACTCCCCCCATTGGCGGGAGAGTACAATGAGCAGTTCTTC.

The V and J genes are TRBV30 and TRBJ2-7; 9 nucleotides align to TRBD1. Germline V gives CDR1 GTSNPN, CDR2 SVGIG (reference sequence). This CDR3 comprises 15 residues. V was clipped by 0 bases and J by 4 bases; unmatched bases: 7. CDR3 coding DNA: TGTGCCTGGAGTGTAAAGGACAGGGGCCCATACGAGCAGTACTTC. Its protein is CAWSVKDRGPYEQYF.

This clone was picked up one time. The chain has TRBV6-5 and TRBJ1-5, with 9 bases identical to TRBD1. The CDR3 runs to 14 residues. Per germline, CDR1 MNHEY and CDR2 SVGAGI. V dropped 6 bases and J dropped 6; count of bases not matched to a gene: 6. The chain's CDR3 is CASSSDRGGQPQHF. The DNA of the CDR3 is TGTGCCAGCAGCTCGGACAGGGGAGGTCAGCCCCAGCATTTT.

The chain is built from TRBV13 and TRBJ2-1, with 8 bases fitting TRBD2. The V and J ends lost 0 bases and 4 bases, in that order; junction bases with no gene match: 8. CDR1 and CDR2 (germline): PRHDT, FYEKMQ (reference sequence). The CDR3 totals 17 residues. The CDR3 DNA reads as TGTGCCAGCAGCTTAGGGGCAGGGACTAGACTATACAATGAGCAGTTCTTC. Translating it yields CASSLGAGTRLYNEQFF. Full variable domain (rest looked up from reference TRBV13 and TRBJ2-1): AAGVIQSPRHLIKEKRETATLKCYPIPRHDTVYWYQQGPGQDPQFLISFYEKMQSDKGSIPDRFSAQQFSDYHSELNMSSLELGDSALYFCASSLGAGTRLYNEQFFGPGTRLTVL.

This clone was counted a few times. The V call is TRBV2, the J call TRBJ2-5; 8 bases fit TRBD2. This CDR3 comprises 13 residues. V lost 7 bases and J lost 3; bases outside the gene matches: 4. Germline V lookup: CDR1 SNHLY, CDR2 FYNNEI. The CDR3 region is CASTFSGKETQYF. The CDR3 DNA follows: TGTGCCAGCACATTTAGCGGGAAAGAGACCCAGTACTTC. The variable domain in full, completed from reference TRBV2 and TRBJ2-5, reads EPEVTQTPSHQVTQMGQEVILRCVPISNHLYFYWYRQILGQKVEFLVSFYNNEISEKSEIFDDQFSVERPDGSNFTLKIRSTKLEDSAMYFCASTFSGKETQYFGPGTRLLVL.

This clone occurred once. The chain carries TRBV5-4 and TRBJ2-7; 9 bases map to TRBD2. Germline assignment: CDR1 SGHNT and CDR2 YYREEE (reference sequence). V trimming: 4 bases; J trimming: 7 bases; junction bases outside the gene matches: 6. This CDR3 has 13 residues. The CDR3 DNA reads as TGTGCCAGCAGCATACGGACTAGCGATGAGCAGTACTTC. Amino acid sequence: CASSIRTSDEQYF.

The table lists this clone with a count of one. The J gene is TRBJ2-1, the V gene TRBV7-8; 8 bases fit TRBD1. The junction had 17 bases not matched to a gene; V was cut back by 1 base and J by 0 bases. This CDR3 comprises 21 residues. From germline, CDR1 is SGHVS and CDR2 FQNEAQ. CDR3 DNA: TGTGCCAGCAGCTTAGATGGGGGGAGGACAGGGAGTCCCAGCTCCTACAATGAGCAGTTCTTC. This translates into CASSLDGGRTGSPSSYNEQFF.

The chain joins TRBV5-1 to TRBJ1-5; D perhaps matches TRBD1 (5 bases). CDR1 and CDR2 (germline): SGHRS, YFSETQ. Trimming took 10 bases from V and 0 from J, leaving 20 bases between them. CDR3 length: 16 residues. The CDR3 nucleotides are TGCGCCGTACCACAGGTGGGTTCCGTTAGCAATCAGCCCCAGCATTTT. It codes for CAVPQVGSVSNQPQHF.

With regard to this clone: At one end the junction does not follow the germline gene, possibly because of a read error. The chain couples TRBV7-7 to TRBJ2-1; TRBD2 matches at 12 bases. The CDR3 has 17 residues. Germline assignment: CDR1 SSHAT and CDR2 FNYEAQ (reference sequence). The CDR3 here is CASSPPGASGRAREQFF. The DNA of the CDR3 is TGTGCTAGCAGTCCACCCGGGGCTAGCGGGAGGGCCCGTGAGCAGTTCTTC.

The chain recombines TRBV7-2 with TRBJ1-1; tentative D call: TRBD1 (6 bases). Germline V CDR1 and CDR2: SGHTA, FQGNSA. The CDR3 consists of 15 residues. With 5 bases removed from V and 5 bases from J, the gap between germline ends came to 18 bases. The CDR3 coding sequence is TGTGCCAGCAGCACCCCGACAGGATCGTTGACTGAAGCTTTCTTT. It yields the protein CASSTPTGSLTEAFF. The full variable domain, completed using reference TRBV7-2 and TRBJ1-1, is GAGVSQSPSNKVTEKGKDVELRCDPISGHTALYWYRQSLGQGLEFLIYFQGNSAPDKSGLPSDRFSAERTGGSVSTLTIQRTQQEDSAVYLCASSTPTGSLTEAFFGQGTRLTVV.

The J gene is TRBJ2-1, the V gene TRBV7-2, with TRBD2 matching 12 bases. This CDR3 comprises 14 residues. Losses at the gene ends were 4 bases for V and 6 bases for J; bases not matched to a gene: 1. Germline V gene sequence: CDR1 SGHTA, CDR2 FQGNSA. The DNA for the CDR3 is TGTGCCAGCAGCTCACTAGCGGGGGGCAATGAGCAGTTCTTC. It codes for CASSSLAGGNEQFF.

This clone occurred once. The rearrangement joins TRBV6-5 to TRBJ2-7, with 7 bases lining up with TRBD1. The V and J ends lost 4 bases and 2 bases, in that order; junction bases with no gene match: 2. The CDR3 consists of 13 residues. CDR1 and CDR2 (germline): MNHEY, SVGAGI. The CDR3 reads CASSSQGAYEQYF. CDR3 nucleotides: TGTGCCAGCAGTTCCCAGGGGGCCTACGAGCAGTACTTC.

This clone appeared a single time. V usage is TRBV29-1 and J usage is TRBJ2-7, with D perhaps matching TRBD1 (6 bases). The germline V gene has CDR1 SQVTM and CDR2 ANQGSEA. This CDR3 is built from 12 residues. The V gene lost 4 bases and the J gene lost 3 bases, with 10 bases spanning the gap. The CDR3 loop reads CSVAGQSYEQYF. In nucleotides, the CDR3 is TGCAGCGTTGCCGGACAGAGCTACGAGCAGTACTTC.

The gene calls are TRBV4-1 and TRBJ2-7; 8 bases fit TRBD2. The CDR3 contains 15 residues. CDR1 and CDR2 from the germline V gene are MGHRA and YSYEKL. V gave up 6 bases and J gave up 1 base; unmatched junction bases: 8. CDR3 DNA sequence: TGCGCCAGCAGTAACGAAATAGCGGGATCCTACGAGCAGTACTTC. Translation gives CASSNEIAGSYEQYF.

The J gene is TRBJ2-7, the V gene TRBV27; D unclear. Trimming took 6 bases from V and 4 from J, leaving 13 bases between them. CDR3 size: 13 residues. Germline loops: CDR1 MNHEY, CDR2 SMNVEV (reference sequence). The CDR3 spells CASRASPPYEQYF. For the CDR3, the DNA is TGTGCCAGCAGGGCCTCGCCCCCTTACGAGCAGTACTTC.

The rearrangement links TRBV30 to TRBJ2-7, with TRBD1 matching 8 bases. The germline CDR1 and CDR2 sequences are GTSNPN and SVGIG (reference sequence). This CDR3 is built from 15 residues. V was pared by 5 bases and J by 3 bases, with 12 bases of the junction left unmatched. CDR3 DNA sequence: TGTGCCTGGGAAAAGCAGGGGGCGACCCGCTACGAGCAGTACTTC. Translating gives CAWEKQGATRYEQYF.

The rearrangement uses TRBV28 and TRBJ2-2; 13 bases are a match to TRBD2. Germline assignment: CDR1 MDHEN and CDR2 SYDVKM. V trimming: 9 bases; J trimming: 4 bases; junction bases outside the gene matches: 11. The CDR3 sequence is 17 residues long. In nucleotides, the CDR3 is TGTGCCAGAGATAAGCAGACTAGCGGGAGGCCCACCGGGGAGCTGTTTTTT. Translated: CARDKQTSGRPTGELFF.

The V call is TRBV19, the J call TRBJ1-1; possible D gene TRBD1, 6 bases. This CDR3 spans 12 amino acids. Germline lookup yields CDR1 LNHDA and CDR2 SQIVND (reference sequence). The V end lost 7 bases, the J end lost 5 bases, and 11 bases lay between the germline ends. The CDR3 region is CASKTGITEAFF. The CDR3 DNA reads TGTGCCAGTAAAACAGGGATTACTGAAGCTTTCTTT.